The clone carrying this T cell receptor beta chain was found many times. Its antigen remains unknown. The sample comes from a study of CD8 T cells in ankylosing spondylitis. General study points: The disease-linked clones had a CD8+ phenotype and low blood frequencies. Roughly eight highly homologous variants made up a TCR beta motif that seemed to typify ankylosing spondylitis blood.

TCRdb itself ran the 5' RACE reads through MiXCR, one entry per CDR3 protein. The top ten hold 1.4% of the sample, which has some 46,000 distinct CDR3 sequences, 11% seen once. This receptor was identified in a male donor with ankylosing spondylitis or in good health (not recorded which). Sequenced material: blood, either unsorted or a sorted T cell fraction (not recorded which).

CDR3 sequence: CASSKISTGNEQFF. CDR3 nucleotides: TGTGCCAGCAGCAAAATCTCGACAGGGAACGAGCAGTTCTTC. This chain uses TRBV11-2 with TRBJ2-1; TRBD1 agrees at 7 bases. The ends lost 5 bases at V and 10 bases at J; junction bases unmatched: 11. CDR3 length: 14 residues. Per the germline V gene, CDR1 is SGHAT and CDR2 is FQNNGV.